These T cell receptor beta chains were read from a single sample in a study of T cells in localized non-small cell lung cancer. This table comes from immunoSEQ multiplex PCR, and its TCRdb copy is limited to in-frame clones, with some not included. In the table there are about 28,000 clones, approximately 90% of which are singletons. The material sequenced was peripheral blood, taken before any cancer treatment. These receptors originate from an older female donor with stage I lung adenocarcinoma. Both conserved end residues are part of each CDR3. The D gene is left open where the match is weak. The size field is filled for only some rows; it gives once, few, many or a size class.

CDR3 protein	CDR3 DNA	V gene	D gene	clone size	J gene	CDR3 length
CASKGSGELFF	TGTGCCAGCAAAGGATCCGGGGAGCTGTTTTTT	TRBV27	NA	NA	TRBJ2-2	11
CASSSAGSLPDYTF	TGTGCCAGCAGCTCGGCGGGCAGCCTACCCGACTACACCTTC	TRBV7-9	NA	NA	TRBJ1-2	14
CASSIGVLRGFSGANVLTF	TGTGCCAGTAGTATCGGGGTCCTGCGGGGATTCTCTGGGGCCAACGTCCTGACTTTC	TRBV19	NA	NA	TRBJ2-6	19
CASSPRQQGLREKLFF	TGCGCCAGCAGCCCACGCCAACAGGGGCTCCGTGAAAAACTGTTTTTT	TRBV5-1	TRBD1	NA	TRBJ1-4	16
CASTSPTETYGYTF	TGTGCCAGCACTTCCCCGACAGAGACCTATGGCTACACCTTC	TRBV6-5	NA	NA	TRBJ1-2	14
CSVEDSGAATGNEQFF	TGCAGCGTTGAAGACTCTGGGGCAGCGACGGGGAATGAGCAGTTCTTC	TRBV29-1	NA	few	TRBJ2-1	16
CASSQVGSGSRPDTQYF	TGTGCCAGCAGCCAAGTGGGGAGCGGGTCCCGCCCAGATACGCAGTATTTT	TRBV4-2	NA	NA	TRBJ2-3	17
CASSGEREGSYNEQFF	TGTGCCAGCAGTGGGGAGCGGGAGGGCTCCTACAATGAGCAGTTCTTC	TRBV28	TRBD2	NA	TRBJ2-1	16
CASSENLWGRVEQYF	TGTGCCAGCAGCGAGAACCTGTGGGGCCGGGTCGAGCAGTACTTC	TRBV5-4	NA	once	TRBJ2-7	15
CATQKNYEQYF	TGTGCCACCCAGAAAAACTACGAGCAGTACTTC	TRBV28	NA	NA	TRBJ2-7	11
CASRLDSSYEQYF	TGTGCCAGCAGGCTGGACAGCTCCTACGAGCAGTACTTC	TRBV6-1	NA	NA	TRBJ2-7	13
CASSLEETQYF	TGTGCCAGCAGTTTAGAAGAGACCCAGTACTTC	TRBV28	NA	NA	TRBJ2-5	11
CASSKQHNSPLHF	TGTGCCAGCAGCAAACAGCATAATTCACCCCTCCACTTT	TRBV14	NA	few	TRBJ1-6	13
CASSPTGGQPQHF	TGTGCCAGCTCACCAACGGGCGGTCAGCCCCAGCATTTT	TRBV18	NA	few	TRBJ1-5	13
CATSSKLAGEETQYF	TGTGCCACCAGCTCAAAACTAGCGGGAGAAGAGACCCAGTACTTC	TRBV15	TRBD2	NA	TRBJ2-5	15
CASSRIGQENTEAFF	TGTGCCAGCAGTAGGATAGGACAGGAGAACACTGAAGCTTTCTTT	TRBV6-5	TRBD1	NA	TRBJ1-1	15
CASFPGPNQPQHF	TGTGCCAGCTTCCCAGGGCCCAATCAGCCCCAGCATTTT	TRBV6-5	NA	NA	TRBJ1-5	13